These 15 T cell receptor beta chains came from one sample sequenced in a study of CD8+CD57+ T cells in acquired aplastic anemia. The TCR beta profiling, which covered VDJ combination and CDR3 sequence, was carried out using genomic DNA as the template. TCRdb re-called the reads with MiXCR, one entry per CDR3 protein. The top ten clones hold around 2.7% of a sample with more than 150,000 distinct CDR3 sequences, about half of them seen once. Sequenced sample: sorted CD4+, CD8+, or CD8+CD57+ T cells (not recorded which) from PBMCs. These receptors originate from a human donor in good health.

V usage is TRBV25-1 and J usage is TRBJ1-4, with TRBD1 as a possible D gene (5 bases). Germline V gene data show CDR1 as MGHDK and CDR2 as SYGVNS. Trimming removed 5 bases at V and 3 bases at J, with 10 bases between. The CDR3 extends over 14 amino acids. The CDR3 DNA reads TGTGCCAGCAGTCCCAGGGAGCCTAATGAAAAACTGTTTTTT. Translating gives CASSPREPNEKLFF. Supplemented by reference TRBV25-1 and TRBJ1-4, the full variable domain reads EADIYQTPRYLVIGTGKKITLECSQTMGHDKMYWYQQDPGMELHLIHYSYGVNSTEKGDLSSESTVSRIRTEHFPLTLESARPSHTSQYLCASSPREPNEKLFFGSGTQLSVL.

On this clonotype: It may be a read error: a sequence one base away is much more abundant. The V gene is TRBV6-1, the J gene TRBJ1-3; D call uncertain. The germline V and J ends were trimmed by 1 base and 3 bases, with 1 base remaining between them. The CDR3 covers 12 residues. CDR1 MNHNS and CDR2 SASEGT come from the germline V gene. CDR3 residues: CASSEGGNTIYF. As DNA, the CDR3 is TGTGCCAGCAGTGAAGGTGGAAACACCATATATTTT.

This clonotype was found many times. The chain is built from TRBV3-1 and TRBJ2-5; TRBD2 is a possible D gene (6 bases). Germline CDR1 is LGHDT and CDR2 is YNNKEL (reference sequence). The CDR3 runs 13 residues. Trimming took off 1 base at V and 4 bases at J, with 7 bases between the two ends. DNA for the CDR3: TGTGCCAGCAGCCAAGTCGGGGGAGAGACCCAGTACTTC. It is translated as CASSQVGGETQYF.

V gene TRBV7-8 combines with J gene TRBJ2-1; 8 bases map to TRBD2. Germline CDR1 and CDR2: SGHVS and FQNEAQ. This CDR3 is 15 amino acids long. V shed 3 bases, J shed 6 bases, and the junction held 7 bases outside the gene matches. The CDR3 nucleotides read TGTGCCAGCAGCTTGAACGGGAGGGTCGGCAATGAGCAGTTCTTC. This encodes CASSLNGRVGNEQFF.

This rearrangement joins TRBV5-4 to TRBJ2-7, with D hard to call. The germline V gene has CDR1 SGHNT and CDR2 YYREEE (reference sequence). The CDR3 loop spans 13 amino acids. Trimming took 0 bases from V and 3 from J, leaving 7 bases between them. CDR3 amino acids: CASSLEGRYEQYF. The CDR3 coding sequence is TGTGCCAGCAGCTTGGAAGGGCGCTACGAGCAGTACTTC.

This chain uses TRBV7-9 with TRBJ1-2; no firm D call. The germline V gene encodes CDR1 SEHNR and CDR2 FQNEAQ (reference sequence). The CDR3 spans 15 residues. The V end lost 1 base, the J end lost 5 bases, and 14 bases lay between the germline ends. The CDR3 sequence: CASSLEGGLPYGYTF. CDR3 coding DNA: TGTGCCAGCAGCTTAGAGGGTGGGTTGCCTTATGGCTACACCTTC.

With regard to this clonotype: Possible read error: a much larger clone is one base away. V and J are TRBV6-1 and TRBJ1-2, with 11 bases identical to TRBD1. The V gene's germline CDR1 is MNHNS and CDR2 SASEGT. The CDR3 runs 14 residues. CDR3 sequence: CASRGTGGNYGHTF. For the CDR3, the DNA is TGTGCCAGCAGGGGGACAGGGGGTAACTATGGCCACACCTTC.

This clonotype was seen many times. V gene TRBV5-1 combines with J gene TRBJ2-1; no clear D gene. V gave up 3 bases and J gave up 0 bases, with 13 bases separating them. The CDR3 sequence is 16 residues long. Germline lookup yields CDR1 SGHRS and CDR2 YFSETQ. The CDR3 here is CASSWAVSSSYNEQFF. For the CDR3, the DNA is TGCGCCAGCAGCTGGGCCGTTTCTAGCTCCTACAATGAGCAGTTCTTC.

This clonotype was found many times. The rearrangement uses TRBV5-4 and TRBJ2-5; 11 bases line up with TRBD2. Trimming cost V 3 bases and J 4 bases; bases outside gene matches: 11. Looked up from germline, CDR1 is SGHNT and CDR2 is YYREEE (reference sequence). This CDR3 comprises 17 residues. The CDR3 DNA sequence: TGTGCCAGCAGCTCCAAATATAGCGGGAGGGCCCTAGAGACCCAGTACTTC. This codes for CASSSKYSGRALETQYF.

This clonotype was seen many times. The chain joins TRBV2 to TRBJ2-1; no definite D call. The V gene lost 3 bases and the J gene lost 12 bases, with 6 bases spanning the gap. Germline V gives CDR1 SNHLY, CDR2 FYNNEI. The CDR3 is made up of 10 amino acids. The CDR3 DNA follows: TGTGCCAGCAGTGACACAGTGCAGTTCTTC. It translates to CASSDTVQFF.

This clonotype appeared many times. V and J are TRBV4-1 and TRBJ2-5, with D tentatively TRBD1 (6 bases). Germline V gene lookup returns CDR1 MGHRA and CDR2 YSYEKL. The CDR3 spans 15 residues. V lost 3 bases to trimming and J lost 5 bases, with 16 bases between them. Written as DNA, the CDR3 is TGCGCCAGCAGCCAGACAAGGGGGATGCGTGAGACCCAGTACTTC. Protein: CASSQTRGMRETQYF.

This chain uses TRBV10-3 with TRBJ1-1; unclear D gene. V dropped 6 bases and J dropped 3 bases, with 11 bases sitting between them. This CDR3 is 13 amino acids long. Germline V gene sequence: CDR1 ENHRY, CDR2 SYGVKD. The CDR3 loop reads CAISANKDTEAFF. As DNA, the CDR3 is TGTGCCATCAGCGCGAACAAGGACACTGAAGCTTTCTTT.

This clonotype was seen repeatedly, ten times or more. This chain connects TRBV2 to TRBJ2-3; D uncertain. The CDR3 has 14 amino acids. Trimming took 5 bases from V and 1 from J, leaving 10 bases between them. Germline-derived CDR1 and CDR2 are SNHLY and FYNNEI. The CDR3 DNA follows: TGTGCCAGCAGTAGGCTGCGCGGCACAGATACGCAGTATTTT. Translation gives CASSRLRGTDTQYF.

This clonotype was detected only a few times. The gene calls are TRBV6-2 or TRBV6-3 and TRBJ2-7; TRBD2 aligns across 14 bases. Losses at the gene ends were 6 bases for V and 0 bases for J; bases not matched to a gene: 10. The CDR3 is 18 amino acids. Germline V gene sequence: CDR1 MNHEY, CDR2 SVGEGT. The CDR3 is CASSQKWTSGRYSYEQYF. CDR3 nucleotide sequence: TGTGCCAGCAGCCAAAAATGGACTAGCGGGAGGTACTCCTACGAGCAGTACTTC.

The chain couples TRBV16 to TRBJ2-2; D perhaps matches TRBD1 (6 bases). The CDR3 extends over 14 amino acids. From germline, CDR1 is KGHSY and CDR2 FQNENV. The V gene lost 5 bases and the J gene lost 3 bases, with 10 bases spanning the gap. Here the CDR3 DNA reads TGTGCCAGCAGCAGAAGACAGGACACCGGGGAGCTGTTTTTT. It encodes CASSRRQDTGELFF.